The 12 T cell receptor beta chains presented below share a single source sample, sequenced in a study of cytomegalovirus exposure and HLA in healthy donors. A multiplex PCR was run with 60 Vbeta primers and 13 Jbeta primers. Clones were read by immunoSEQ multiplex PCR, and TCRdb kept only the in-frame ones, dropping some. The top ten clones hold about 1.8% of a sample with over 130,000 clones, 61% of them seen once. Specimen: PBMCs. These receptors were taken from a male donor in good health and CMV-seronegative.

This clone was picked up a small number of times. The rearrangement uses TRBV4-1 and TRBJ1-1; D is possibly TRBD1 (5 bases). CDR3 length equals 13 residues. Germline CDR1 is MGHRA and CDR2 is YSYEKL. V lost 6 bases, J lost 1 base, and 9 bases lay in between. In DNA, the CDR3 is TGCGCCAGCAGTCCCGGGGGGAACACTGAAGCTTTCTTT. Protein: CASSPGGNTEAFF.

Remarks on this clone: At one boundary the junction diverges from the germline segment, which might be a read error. The CDR3 spells CASSQDLAAANYGYPF. CDR3 DNA: TGCGCCAGCAGCCAAGATTTGGCAGCCGCTAACTATGGCTACCCCTTC. The chain employs TRBV4-1 and TRBJ1-2; D not resolved. Germline V gene sequence: CDR1 MGHRA, CDR2 YSYEKL. The CDR3 is 16 amino acids.

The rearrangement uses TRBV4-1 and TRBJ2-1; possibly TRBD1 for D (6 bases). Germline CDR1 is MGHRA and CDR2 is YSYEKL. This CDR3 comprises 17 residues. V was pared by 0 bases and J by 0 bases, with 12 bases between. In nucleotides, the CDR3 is TGCGCCAGCAGCCAAGAAGAGGGGACAAACTCCTACAATGAGCAGTTCTTC. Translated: CASSQEEGTNSYNEQFF.

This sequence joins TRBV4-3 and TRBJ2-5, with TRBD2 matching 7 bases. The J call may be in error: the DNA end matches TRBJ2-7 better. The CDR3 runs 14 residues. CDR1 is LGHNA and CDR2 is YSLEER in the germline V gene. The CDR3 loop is CASSQGPGGYEQYF. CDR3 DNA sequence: TGCGCCAGCAGCCAAGGCCCGGGAGGCTACGAGCAGTACTTC.

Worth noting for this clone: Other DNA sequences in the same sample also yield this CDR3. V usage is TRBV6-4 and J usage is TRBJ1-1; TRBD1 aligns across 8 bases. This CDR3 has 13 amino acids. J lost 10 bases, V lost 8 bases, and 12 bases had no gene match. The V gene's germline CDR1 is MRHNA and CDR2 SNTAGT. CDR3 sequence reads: CASGSGGSSVAFF. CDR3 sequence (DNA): TGTGCCAGCGGATCAGGGGGCTCGTCGGTAGCTTTCTTT.

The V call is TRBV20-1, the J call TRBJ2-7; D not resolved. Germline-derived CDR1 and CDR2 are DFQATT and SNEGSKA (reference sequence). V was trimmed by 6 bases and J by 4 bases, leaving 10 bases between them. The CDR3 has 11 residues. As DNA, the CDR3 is TGCAGTGCGCCGACTGGATACGAGCAGTACTTC. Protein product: CSAPTGYEQYF.

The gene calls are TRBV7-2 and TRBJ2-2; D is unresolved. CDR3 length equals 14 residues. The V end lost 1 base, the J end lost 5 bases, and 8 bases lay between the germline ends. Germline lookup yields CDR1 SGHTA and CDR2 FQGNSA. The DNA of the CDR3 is TGTGCCAGCAGCTTAGTACACCAGACCGGGGAGCTGTTTTTT. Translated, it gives CASSLVHQTGELFF. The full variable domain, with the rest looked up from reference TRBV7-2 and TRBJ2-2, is GAGVSQSPSNKVTEKGKDVELRCDPISGHTALYWYRQSLGQGLEFLIYFQGNSAPDKSGLPSDRFSAERTGGSVSTLTIQRTQQEDSAVYLCASSLVHQTGELFFGEGSRLTVL.

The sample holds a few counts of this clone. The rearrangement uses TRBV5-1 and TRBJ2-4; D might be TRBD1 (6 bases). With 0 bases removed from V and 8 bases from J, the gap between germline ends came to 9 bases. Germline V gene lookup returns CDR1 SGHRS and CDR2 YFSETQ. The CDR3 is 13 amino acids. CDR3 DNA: TGCGCCAGCAGCTTGGAGAGACAGGACATTCAGTACTTC. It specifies CASSLERQDIQYF.

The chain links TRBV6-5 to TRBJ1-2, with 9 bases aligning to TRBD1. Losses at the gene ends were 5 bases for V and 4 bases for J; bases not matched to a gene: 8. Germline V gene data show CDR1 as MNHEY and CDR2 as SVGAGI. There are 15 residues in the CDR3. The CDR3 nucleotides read TGTGCCAGCAGTCCTACCCTACAGGGGGCCTATGGCTACACCTTC. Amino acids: CASSPTLQGAYGYTF.

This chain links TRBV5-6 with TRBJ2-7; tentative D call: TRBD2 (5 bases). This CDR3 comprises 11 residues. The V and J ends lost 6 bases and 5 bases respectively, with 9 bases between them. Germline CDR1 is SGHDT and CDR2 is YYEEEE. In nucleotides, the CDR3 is TGTGCCAGCACCCACGGGGACGAGCAGTACTTC. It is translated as CASTHGDEQYF.

DNA for the CDR3: TGTGCCAGCAGCTTACGTCTCGGGGGGCCTGGCACCGGGGAGCTGTTTTTT. The encoded protein is CASSLRLGGPGTGELFF. This chain joins TRBV7-8 and TRBJ2-2; tentatively, D is TRBD2 (7 bases). The V gene's germline CDR1 is SGHVS and CDR2 FQNEAQ. Trimming stripped 2 bases from V and 4 bases from J, with 17 bases between. There are 17 residues in the CDR3.

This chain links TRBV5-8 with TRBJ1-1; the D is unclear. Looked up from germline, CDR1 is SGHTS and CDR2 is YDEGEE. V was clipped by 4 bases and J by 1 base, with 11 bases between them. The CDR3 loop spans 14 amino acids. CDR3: CASSPWTENTEAFF. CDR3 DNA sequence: TGTGCCAGCAGCCCTTGGACTGAGAACACTGAAGCTTTCTTT.